This TCR beta chain was documented in a study of blood T cell repertoires in COVID-19. Study as a whole: PBMCs, B-cell-depleted T cells, or T cells were the source of the cDNA or gDNA that made up the material.

In germline, CDR1 is LNHDA, CDR2 SQIVND (reference sequence). The J segment lost 7 bases and the V segment lost 10 bases, leaving 9 bases of the junction unmatched. The length of the CDR3 is 13 residues. The repertoire was sequenced with immunoSEQ multiplex PCR; TCRdb's copy has only in-frame clones and lacks some. The sample lists under 45,000 clones, around four fifths occurring once. Relative to its sample, this clone is large. This TCR was sampled from a man over 45 with active COVID-19. The chain carries TRBV19 and TRBJ2-3; TRBD2 aligns across 9 bases. The sample comprised peripheral blood. The CDR3, as DNA: TGTGCCACTAGGGGACTAGCTACATATACGCAGTATTTT. Amino acids: CATRGLATYTQYF. Together with reference TRBV19 and TRBJ2-3, the CDR3 gives the full variable domain: DGGITQSPKYLFRKEGQNVTLSCEQNLNHDAMYWYRQDPGQGLRLIYYSQIVNDFQKGDIAEGYSVSREKKESFPLTVTSAQKNPTAFYLCATRGLATYTQYFGPGTRLTVL.